This note documents a single TCR beta chain sequence. The germline CDR1 and CDR2 sequences are LGHNA and YNFKEQ. CDR3 length equals 15 residues. V was clipped by 0 bases and J by 0 bases; unmatched bases: 1. The data were taken from a study of blood T cell repertoires in COVID-19. Study context: Acute-phase and convalescent COVID-19 samples originated in the United States, Italy and Spain. T cells, B-cell-depleted T cells, or PBMCs supplied cDNA or gDNA.

Original processing methods: Quantification of nucleated cells was approximated via reference gene primer amplification. The repertoire was sequenced with immunoSEQ multiplex PCR; TCRdb's copy has only in-frame clones and lacks some. V and J calls and clone size come straight from that table; D and trimming were deduced from the DNA. This table holds 73,000 or so clones, approximately 83% found once. The rearrangement joins TRBV4-2 to TRBJ2-7, with 8 bases identical to TRBD2. The sequenced sample consisted of peripheral blood. The source of this sequence is a woman aged 55-70 years with acute or convalescent COVID-19. The DNA for the CDR3 is TGTGCCAGCAGCCAAGATACTAGCGGCTCCTACGAGCAGTACTTC. Amino acids: CASSQDTSGSYEQYF.